The 2 T cell receptor beta chains presented below share a single source sample, sequenced in a study of T cell repertoires in ileal Crohn's disease. Sequencing used immunoSEQ multiplex PCR; TCRdb keeps in-frame clones, though not all of them. In the table there are some 3,200 clones, 75% to 90% of which are singletons. Time point meaning: neoterminal ileum biopsy at postoperative endoscopy, about 6 months after surgery. Material: ileal tissue. These receptors originate from an adult with Crohn's disease.

The chain joins TRBV6-6 to TRBJ2-3, with 9 bases identical to TRBD2. The CDR3 covers 15 residues. With V trimmed by 6 bases and J by 6 bases, 10 bases remained unmatched. Germline lookup yields CDR1 MNHNY and CDR2 SVGAGI (reference sequence). Written as DNA, the CDR3 is TGTGCCAGCAGGGCGAGCGGGGGGACTTTGGATACGCAGTATTTT. Translating it yields CASRASGGTLDTQYF.

Points on this clone: The sample contains more than one DNA sequence encoding this CDR3. The chain couples TRBV30 to TRBJ1-2; D perhaps matches TRBD1 (5 bases). The CDR3 has 14 residues. Germline values: CDR1 GTSNPN, CDR2 SVGIG (reference sequence). Trimming took off 0 bases at V and 2 bases at J, with 10 bases between the two ends. The CDR3 nucleotides read TGTGCCTGGAGTGTACTGGGGGTAAACTATGGCTACACCTTC. It specifies CAWSVLGVNYGYTF.